This T cell receptor (beta chain) came from a study of blood T cell repertoires in COVID-19. Study-level information: The United States, Italy and Spain were the sources of the acute and convalescent COVID-19 samples. PBMCs, B-cell-depleted T cells, or T cells were the source of the cDNA or gDNA that made up the material.

As handled by the study authors: Reference gene primers were amplified, and this amplification served to estimate nucleated cell counts. Libraries were prepared by immunoSEQ multiplex PCR; TCRdb keeps only in-frame clonotypes and omits some of them. That table is the source of V, J and clone size, and D and trimming were worked out from the DNA. The sample records 100,000 to 150,000 clones, around 80% being singletons. V was shortened by 4 bases and J by 6 bases, with 13 bases between the two germline ends. The CDR3 has 14 residues. Germline CDR1 reads SNHLY; CDR2 reads FYNNEI. Sequenced sample: peripheral blood. The rearrangement uses TRBV2 and TRBJ1-5, with D possibly matching TRBD1 (5 bases). The origin of this receptor is a man aged 35 to 55 with active or convalescent COVID-19. CDR3 coding DNA: TGTGCCAGCAGTGGCGGGACCCGACTTCAGCCCCAGCATTTT. Its translation is CASSGGTRLQPQHF.